This T cell receptor beta chain was found in a study of T cell responses to AZD1222 COVID-19 vaccine. V shed 5 bases and J shed 10 bases, with 20 bases lying between them. Germline V gene data show CDR1 as LNHNV and CDR2 as YYDKDF (reference sequence). The length of the CDR3 is 15 residues. Data came from immunoSEQ multiplex PCR; TCRdb stores just in-frame clones and leaves some out. The table records around 70,000 clones, 70% to 90% of them present only once. This sequence originates from an adult who received the AZD1222 COVID-19 vaccine. The V and J genes are TRBV15 and TRBJ1-4; unclear D gene. Specimen: peripheral blood, collected 28 days after the second AZD1222 dose. CDR3 protein: CATSPVNLNDGKLFF. CDR3 in DNA: TGTGCCACCAGCCCCGTGAATCTGAATGACGGAAAACTGTTTTTT.